These 17 T cell receptor beta chains were sequenced from one sample in a study of blood T cell repertoires in COVID-19. Assay: immunoSEQ multiplex PCR; the TCRdb copy retains only in-frame clones and omits some. Of under 110,000 clones detected, around 93% appear once; the ten largest clones hold roughly 17%. Sequencing was performed on peripheral blood. These receptors came from a man between 50 and 59 years old with acute or convalescent COVID-19.

The rearrangement joins TRBV3-1 (or the pseudogene TRBV3-2) to TRBJ2-2; 15 bases are a match to TRBD2. This CDR3 comprises 18 residues. CDR1 LGHDT and CDR2 YNNKEL come from the germline V gene (reference sequence). The V gene end was trimmed by 8 bases and the J gene end by 3 bases; junction bases not matched to a gene: 10. The CDR3 here is CASSSRGLAGGHTGELFF. The CDR3, as DNA: TGTGCCAGCTCTTCCCGGGGACTAGCGGGGGGCCACACCGGGGAGCTGTTTTTT.

V usage is TRBV6-5 and J usage is TRBJ1-5; 7 bases are a match to TRBD1. Germline CDR1 reads MNHEY; CDR2 reads SVGAGI. The CDR3 consists of 15 residues. Unmatched junction bases numbered 5, after V lost 6 bases and J lost 0 bases. The CDR3 region is CASRPGTVSNQPQHF. CDR3 bases: TGTGCCAGCAGACCCGGGACAGTTAGCAATCAGCCCCAGCATTTT.

The chain is built from TRBV28 and TRBJ2-1; a weak D match, TRBD1 (5 bases). V was shortened by 3 bases and J by 5 bases, with 8 bases between the two germline ends. The length of the CDR3 is 13 residues. CDR1 is MDHEN and CDR2 is SYDVKM in the germline V gene. CDR3 in DNA: TGTGCCAGCAGTTTCAGGGTTCACAATGAGCAGTTCTTC. Translating it yields CASSFRVHNEQFF.

A single count supports this clone. The chain links TRBV27 to TRBJ1-2; D is undetermined. CDR3 length equals 13 residues. V was clipped by 5 bases and J by 8 bases, with 15 bases between them. Germline assignment: CDR1 MNHEY and CDR2 SMNVEV (reference sequence). The DNA of the CDR3 is TGTGCCAGCAGTATGAGAGACTCCCGGGGCTACACCTTC. Protein sequence: CASSMRDSRGYTF.

V usage is TRBV19 and J usage is TRBJ2-1, with D unclear. CDR3 length: 12 amino acids. CDR1 is LNHDA and CDR2 is SQIVND in the germline V gene (reference sequence). V was cut by 2 bases and J by 7 bases, with 6 bases left in between. CDR3 region: CASSILGNEQFF. Written as DNA, the CDR3 is TGTGCCAGTAGTATACTAGGAAATGAGCAGTTCTTC.

V and J are TRBV3-1 (or the pseudogene TRBV3-2) and TRBJ1-2, with D possibly TRBD1 on 5 matching bases. The ends were cut back, 4 bases at V and 4 bases at J, with 10 bases in the middle. CDR1 and CDR2 (germline): LGHDT, YNNKEL (reference sequence). The CDR3 is 13 amino acids. CDR3 amino acids: CASSRLGGYGYTF. For the CDR3, the DNA is TGTGCCAGCAGCCGCCTGGGGGGCTATGGCTACACCTTC.

The V gene is TRBV6-2 or TRBV6-3, the J gene TRBJ2-2; D unresolved. There are 15 residues in the CDR3. Germline assignment: CDR1 MNHEY and CDR2 SVGEGT. Trimming pared 6 bases from V and 7 bases from J, leaving 18 bases between. CDR3 DNA sequence: TGTGCCAGCAGCCCCCTTTGGCTCTCCGTCGGGGAGCTGTTTTTT. Protein: CASSPLWLSVGELFF.

V usage is TRBV9 and J usage is TRBJ2-3; D might be TRBD2 (5 bases). Trimming stripped 0 bases from V and 2 bases from J, with 13 bases between. The CDR3 sequence is 16 residues long. Germline CDR1 reads SGDLS; CDR2 reads YYNGEE. The CDR3 reads CASSVAGSVHTDTQYF. The DNA for the CDR3 is TGTGCCAGCAGCGTAGCAGGTAGCGTGCACACAGATACGCAGTATTTT.

V is TRBV7-6 and J is TRBJ1-4, with 7 nucleotides matching TRBD1. There are 14 residues in the CDR3. V shed 3 bases, J shed 5 bases, and the junction held 3 bases outside the gene matches. Germline lookup yields CDR1 SGHVS and CDR2 FNYEAQ. The CDR3 DNA reads as TGTGCCAGCAGCTTCGGCAGGGGGAATGAAAAACTGTTTTTT. Translating gives CASSFGRGNEKLFF.

The sample holds one count of this clone. This chain uses TRBV28 with TRBJ1-1; 8 bases line up with TRBD1. The V gene's germline CDR1 is MDHEN and CDR2 SYDVKM. V lost 2 bases, J lost 3 bases, and 8 bases stayed unmatched. This CDR3 contains 16 residues. The CDR3 here is CASSLVAGGADTEAFF. The DNA of the CDR3 is TGTGCCAGCAGTTTAGTGGCAGGGGGCGCAGACACTGAAGCTTTCTTT.

The chain couples TRBV12-3 or TRBV12-4 to TRBJ1-3; D remains unclear. There are 13 residues in the CDR3. Trimming removed 5 bases at V and 0 bases at J, with 5 bases between. The CDR3 DNA is TGTGCCAGCAGTACAATCTCTGGAAACACCATATATTTT. Amino acid sequence: CASSTISGNTIYF.

The CDR3 region is CASSSRHHSGTAKAGGYTF. In nucleotides, the CDR3 is TGTGCCAGCAGCTCGCGGCATCATTCCGGGACTGCAAAGGCGGGTGGCTACACCTTC. The chain is built from TRBV7-9 and TRBJ1-2, with D maybe TRBD1 (5 bases). This CDR3 is 19 amino acids long. Germline V gives CDR1 SEHNR, CDR2 FQNEAQ (reference sequence). Between the trimmed V and J ends, which lost 4 bases and 7 bases, there was a span of 31 bases.

V is TRBV2 and J is TRBJ2-7, with D possibly TRBD1 on 5 matching bases. CDR1 and CDR2 from the germline V gene are SNHLY and FYNNEI. V was trimmed by 5 bases and J by 2 bases, leaving 13 bases between them. The CDR3 contains 14 residues. CDR3 DNA: TGTGCCAGCAGTTACGGACAAAAGGCCTACGAGCAGTACTTC. Its translation is CASSYGQKAYEQYF.

Relative to its sample, this clone is medium-sized (0.01 to 0.1%). V and J are TRBV15 and TRBJ2-5, with D perhaps matching TRBD2 (6 bases). Germline V gives CDR1 LNHNV, CDR2 YYDKDF (reference sequence). The V end lost 1 base, the J end lost 5 bases, and 8 bases lay between the germline ends. The CDR3 sequence is 13 residues long. The CDR3 here is CATSRVGGETQYF. The CDR3 nucleotides read TGTGCCACCAGCAGAGTGGGGGGTGAGACCCAGTACTTC.

The chain's CDR3 is CATLGGGTKGNGYTF. CDR3 nucleotides: TGTGCCACTTTGGGGGGGGGAACAAAGGGCAATGGCTACACCTTC. V is TRBV3-1 (or the pseudogene TRBV3-2) and J is TRBJ1-2; a possible D gene is TRBD1 (5 bases). Trimming left V 10 bases short and J 6 bases short, with 24 bases between. This CDR3 spans 15 amino acids. Germline-derived CDR1 and CDR2 are LGHDT and YNNKEL (reference sequence).

The chain couples TRBV13 to TRBJ1-1; possible D gene TRBD1, 5 bases. Germline V lookup: CDR1 PRHDT, CDR2 FYEKMQ (reference sequence). V lost 2 bases, J lost 4 bases, and 14 bases lay in between. The CDR3 spans 15 residues. This CDR3 reads CASSLRAGQGTEAFF. As DNA, the CDR3 is TGTGCCAGCAGCTTAAGGGCAGGGCAAGGCACTGAAGCTTTCTTT.

The J gene is TRBJ1-1, the V gene TRBV5-1; a weak D match, TRBD1 (6 bases). The CDR3 spans 15 residues. The germline V gene has CDR1 SGHRS and CDR2 YFSETQ. The germline V and J ends were trimmed by 4 bases and 1 base, with 14 bases remaining between them. DNA of the CDR3: TGCGCCAGCAGCACGGAACAGGGCCCGAACACTGAAGCTTTCTTT. As protein: CASSTEQGPNTEAFF.